The clone carrying this T cell receptor (beta chain) came up many times. Its antigen is not identified. The sample is drawn from a study of read filtering for tumor transcriptome and immune sequencing. Overall study context: Transcriptome libraries were built from DNase-treated RNA. IR-seq gave about 4.05 to 11 million TCR reads per sample; RNA-seq gave about 80 to 1273. General observations from the study: Without single-read clonotypes, shared clonotype proportions correlated more between IR-seq and RNA-seq.

This library used 300 to 500 ng RNA and molecular barcoded adaptors spanning alpha/delta and beta/gamma chains. Using its own MiXCR run on the reads, TCRdb lists one record per CDR3 protein. The sample shows around 65,000 distinct CDR3 sequences, around 19% of them seen only once. After removal of 3 bases from V and 1 base from J, the junction contained 12 bases not matched to a gene. CDR3 length equals 17 residues. CDR1 is DFQATT and CDR2 is SNEGSKA in the germline V gene (reference sequence). The chain employs TRBV20-1 and TRBJ2-7; 10 bases are a match to TRBD2. The clonotype was recovered from a donor over 35 with multiple myeloma. Sequencing input: a population of CD138-negative cells sorted from bone marrow. Here the CDR3 DNA reads TGCAGTGCTAGCCCCCCTAGCGGGGGTGGCGCATCCTACGAGCAGTACTTC. Translation: CSASPPSGGGASYEQYF.